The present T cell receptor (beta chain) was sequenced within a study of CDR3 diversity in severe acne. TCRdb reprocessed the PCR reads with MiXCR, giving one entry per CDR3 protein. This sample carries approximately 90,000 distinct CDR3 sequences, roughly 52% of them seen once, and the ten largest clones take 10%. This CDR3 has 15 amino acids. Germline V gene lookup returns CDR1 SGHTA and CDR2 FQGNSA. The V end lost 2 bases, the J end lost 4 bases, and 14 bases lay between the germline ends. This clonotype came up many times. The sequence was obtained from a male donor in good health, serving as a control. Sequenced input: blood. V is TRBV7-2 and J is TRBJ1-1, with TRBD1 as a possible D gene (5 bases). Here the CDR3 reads CASSLSGTGGTEAFF. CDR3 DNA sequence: TGTGCCAGCAGCTTATCGGGGACCGGGGGCACTGAAGCTTTCTTT.